This TCR beta chain was captured by sequencing in a study of prognosis after radiotherapy for stage I lung cancer. Study-wide context: Some 12 patients had adenocarcinoma tumors, while squamous cell carcinoma tumors were found in about 7. Patients received 3 to 5 SBRT fractions with a biologically effective dose of at least 100 Gy.

The TCR beta CDR3 region was amplified from genomic DNA, with two rounds of multiplex PCR being used for the amplification. Each TRBV and TRBJ gene had its own primer in the first PCR round. One entry per CDR3 protein results from TCRdb running MiXCR on the multiplex PCR reads. The repertoire holds about 18,000 distinct CDR3 sequences, with around 47% as singletons. Prior chemotherapy, radiotherapy and other malignancies were absent; CT and PET/CT showed node-negative disease. This receptor was identified in a donor aged 50 or older with non-small cell lung cancer. The material was PBMCs, obtained before or after stereotactic body radiation therapy (not recorded which).

Written as DNA, the CDR3 is TGTGCCAGCAGCTTACGTGGGACATCCTCTGGGGCCAACGTCCTGACTTTC. It codes for CASSLRGTSSGANVLTF. The chain carries TRBV11-2 and TRBJ2-6; tentative D call: TRBD1 (6 bases). Germline CDR1 and CDR2: SGHAT and FQNNGV. The CDR3 covers 17 residues. The V and J ends lost 2 bases and 0 bases respectively, with 11 bases between them. The whole variable domain, remainder taken from reference TRBV11-2 and TRBJ2-6, is EAGVAQSPRYKIIEKRQSVAFWCNPISGHATLYWYQQILGQGPKLLIQFQNNGVVDDSQLPKDRFSAERLKGVDSTLKIQPAKLEDSAVYLCASSLRGTSSGANVLTFGAGSRLTVL.